Below are 10 T cell receptor beta chains sequenced from a single sample in a study of regulatory T cells in long-lasting Graves disease. Library construction for TCR beta used iRepertoire HTBI primers and Arm-PCR of CDR3 regions. TCRdb processed the multiplex PCR reads anew with MiXCR; each CDR3 protein has one entry. The data show about 420,000 distinct CDR3 sequences, about 16% seen once. Time point here: newly diagnosed GD, antithyroid drugs for less than 3 months. Researchers made the TCR library from RNA that was extracted from PBMCs. These data were also reused for a study on T cells in Graves' hyperthyroidism and ophthalmopathy.

The sequencing here drew on peripheral blood mononuclear cells (PBMCs), taken at new diagnosis, from a patient treated with antithyroid drugs. The source of these receptors is a woman between 18 and 30 years old with Graves disease.

This clonotype was observed many times. The J gene is TRBJ2-1, the V gene TRBV5-1; 9 bases are a match to TRBD2. This CDR3 is 16 amino acids long. Germline lookup yields CDR1 SGHRS and CDR2 YFSETQ. The V segment lost 1 base and the J segment 7 bases; nucleotides outside the gene matches: 9. In DNA form, the CDR3 reads TGCGCCAGCAGCTTGCTAGTAGCGGGAGAGGGGAATGAGCAGTTCTTC. Protein product: CASSLLVAGEGNEQFF.

The chain employs TRBV27 and TRBJ2-1; perhaps TRBD2 as D (7 bases). V lost 8 bases and J lost 3, with 14 bases in between. This CDR3 has 14 amino acids. The germline V gene encodes CDR1 MNHEY and CDR2 SMNVEV (reference sequence). CDR3 in amino acids: CASQLGGGYNEQFF. For the CDR3, the DNA is TGTGCCAGCCAACTGGGAGGGGGCTACAATGAGCAGTTCTTC.

This clonotype was recorded at least ten times. This chain joins TRBV29-1 and TRBJ2-1; TRBD2 is a possible D gene (6 bases). The CDR3 loop spans 13 amino acids. Germline CDR1 reads SQVTM; CDR2 reads ANQGSEA. This CDR3 reads CSHSGSGYNEQFF. The CDR3 DNA is TGCAGTCATTCTGGGAGCGGGTACAATGAGCAGTTCTTC.

Comments on this clonotype: A read error may be the cause here, since a much bigger clone is one base away. A read error is likely, as this CDR3 ends without the conserved phenylalanine or tryptophan. The chain is built from TRBV7-2 and TRBJ2-7; 8 positions match TRBD2. V lost 5 bases and J lost 0; bases outside the gene matches: 15. The CDR3 length is 18 residues. The germline V gene has CDR1 SGHTA and CDR2 FQGNSA. The DNA of the CDR3 is TGTGCCAGCAGCAGGAGTATCACTAGCGGCCTTAGCTCCTACGAGCAGTACTCC. Amino acids: CASSRSITSGLSSYEQYS.

Ten or more counts support this clonotype. The chain couples TRBV3-1 to TRBJ1-5; 8 bases agree with TRBD1. With 3 bases clipped from V and 9 bases from J, the junction kept 4 bases outside the gene matches. Germline CDR1 and CDR2: LGHDT and YNNKEL (reference sequence). The CDR3 is made up of 13 amino acids. The CDR3 nucleotides read TGTGCCAGCAGCCAGGACAGGGCCGCGCCCCAGCATTTT. Amino acids: CASSQDRAAPQHF.

This clonotype was seen ten or more times. The chain carries TRBV30 and TRBJ2-1; unclear D gene. Deletions cut 4 bases from V and 7 bases from J, with 8 bases between. The germline V gene has CDR1 GTSNPN and CDR2 SVGIG (reference sequence). This CDR3 is 11 amino acids long. DNA for the CDR3: TGTGCCTGGACTAGTCTGAATGAGCAGTTCTTC. Translated: CAWTSLNEQFF.

Here the CDR3 reads CASSPRVRSGYTF. The CDR3 nucleotides read TGTGCCAGCAGTCCCCGCGTCCGCAGCGGCTACACCTTC. The chain carries TRBV12-3 or TRBV12-4 and TRBJ1-2; D unresolved. V lost 5 bases to trimming and J lost 8 bases, with 15 bases between them. The CDR3 covers 13 residues.

Ten or more counts support this clonotype. This chain uses TRBV28 with TRBJ1-4; 11 bases agree with TRBD1. The CDR3 runs to 15 residues. Losses at the gene ends were 6 bases for V and 5 bases for J; bases not matched to a gene: 5. CDR1 and CDR2 from the germline V gene are MDHEN and SYDVKM. The CDR3: CASSYGQGANEKLFF. In nucleotides, the CDR3 is TGTGCCAGCAGCTATGGACAGGGGGCCAATGAAAAACTGTTTTTT.

This clonotype was recorded many times. J is TRBJ2-7 and V is TRBV7-3; D is undetermined. Trimming pared 5 bases from V and 12 bases from J, leaving 20 bases between. The CDR3 loop spans 13 amino acids. From germline, CDR1 is SGHTA and CDR2 FQGTGA. CDR3 in amino acids: CASSPSFNGLRYF. The CDR3 DNA sequence: TGTGCCAGCAGCCCATCATTCAATGGTCTGCGGTACTTC.

This clonotype was seen repeatedly, ten times or more. This chain connects TRBV27 to TRBJ1-1; TRBD1 matches at 7 bases. This CDR3 has 15 residues. Germline V lookup: CDR1 MNHEY, CDR2 SMNVEV (reference sequence). The ends lost 5 bases at V and 1 base at J; junction bases unmatched: 7. CDR3 nucleotide sequence: TGTGCCAGCAGTCCATCGGGACAGCGGAACACTGAAGCTTTCTTT. As protein: CASSPSGQRNTEAFF.